The text below deals with one T cell receptor (beta chain). These data come from a study of blood T cells in healthy people across ages. PCR was performed a second time for roughly 7 to 11 cycles using a sample-barcoded 5' primer and a J-beta primer mix. MiXCR, run by TCRdb on the 5' RACE reads, gives a single entry per CDR3 protein. The sample lists almost 800,000 distinct CDR3 sequences; roughly 64% were seen once. The TCR originated in a man aged 25 to 45 in good health. Sequencing was performed on blood.

This chain's CDR3 is CSVDGGAGTRGTQETQYF. CDR3 sequence (DNA): TGCAGCGTTGACGGGGGAGCGGGAACTAGAGGGACGCAAGAGACCCAGTACTTC. V is TRBV29-1 and J is TRBJ2-5; TRBD2 matches 7 bases. Germline trimming cut 3 bases from V and 2 bases from J; bases unmatched to any gene: 18. CDR1 is SQVTM and CDR2 is ANQGSEA in the germline V gene. The CDR3 has 18 amino acids.